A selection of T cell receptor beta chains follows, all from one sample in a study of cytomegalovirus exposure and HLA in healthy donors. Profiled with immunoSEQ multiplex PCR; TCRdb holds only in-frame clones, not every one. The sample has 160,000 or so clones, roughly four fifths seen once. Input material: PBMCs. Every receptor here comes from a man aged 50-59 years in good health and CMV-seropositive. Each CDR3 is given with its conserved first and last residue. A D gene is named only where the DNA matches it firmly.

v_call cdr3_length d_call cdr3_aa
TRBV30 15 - CAWSPKGASHTEAFF
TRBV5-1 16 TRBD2 CASSSRLALSTDTQYF
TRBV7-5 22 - CVRSLDWSGLAGGLFSTGELFF
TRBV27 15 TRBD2 CASSPMRGVTDTQYF
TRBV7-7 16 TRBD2 CASSSASGRSQETQYF
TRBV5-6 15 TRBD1 CASSLAGTGYYEQYF
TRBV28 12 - CASSSGYQPQHF
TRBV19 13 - CASTLGGGDEQFF
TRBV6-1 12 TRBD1 CASGQGGSGYTF
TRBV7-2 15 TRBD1 CASSRGQEANYGYTF
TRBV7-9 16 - CSSSLVGGRSSYEQYF
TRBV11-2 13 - CASSLDLRSEQFF
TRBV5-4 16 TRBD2 CASSSLTSGIYNEQFF
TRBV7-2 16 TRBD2 CASSPAGVRTTETQYF
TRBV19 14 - CASSLSHRDETQYF
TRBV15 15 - CATSRDLSGGQRQFF
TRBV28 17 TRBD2 CASSDTGLAGVTGELFF
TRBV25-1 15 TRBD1 CASSEGQGAGNTIYF
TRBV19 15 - CASSLGQGPGEKLFF
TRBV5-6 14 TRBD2 CAGSFGGAQKTQYF
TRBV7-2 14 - CASSSLGASYEQYF
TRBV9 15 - CASSVGRGLGTEAFF
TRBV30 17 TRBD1 CAWSTPNGQGGGNTIYF
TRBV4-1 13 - CASSQEFGTEAFF
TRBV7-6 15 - CASSLETGGSYEQYF
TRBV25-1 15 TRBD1 CASSGTGKFVETQYF
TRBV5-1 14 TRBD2 CASSQGLNLYEQYF
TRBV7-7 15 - CTSSLGWSSYNEQFF
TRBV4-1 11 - CASSQANEQFF
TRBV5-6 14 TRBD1 CASSLLGQGYEQYF
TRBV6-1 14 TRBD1 CASNLGRGLQPQHF
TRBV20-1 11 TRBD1 CSATRGLGYTF
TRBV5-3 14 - CARSLRGTPYEQYF
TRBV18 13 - CASSPEAGHGYTF
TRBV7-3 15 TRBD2 CASSSSSGSTETQYF
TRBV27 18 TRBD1 CASRRTGTGGSNPYEQYF
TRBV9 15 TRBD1 CASSPRQGLNTEAFF
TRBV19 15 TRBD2 CASSIWLADSYEQYF
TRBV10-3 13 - CAISVTGADEQFF
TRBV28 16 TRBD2 CASSSRYLAGVETQYF
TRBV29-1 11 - CSVGTMGGYTF
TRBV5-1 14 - CASRDSAGATEAFF
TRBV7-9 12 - CASSLGPGEQYF
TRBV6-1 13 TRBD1 CASRNRGLGGYTF
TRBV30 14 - CAWRNIRSSYEQYF
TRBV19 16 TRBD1 CASSSPGRTGDYGYTF
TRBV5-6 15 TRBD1 CASRAGGRGLREQFF